Listed below are T cell receptor beta chains from one sample, sequenced in a study of tumor-infiltrating lymphocytes in primary liver carcinoma. TCRdb ran MiXCR on the multiplex PCR reads and lists one entry per CDR3 protein. The sample lists about 33,000 distinct CDR3 sequences; about 82% were seen once. The sample taken for sequencing was liver tumor tissue from sampling region 5. These receptors all come from a man in his forties with primary liver carcinoma and hepatitis B virus infection. Both conserved end residues are part of each CDR3.

v_call | cdr3_aa
TRBV12-3/TRBV12-4 | CASREGSGDQEIQYF
TRBV30 | CTWRQKGSSYHEQFF
TRBV6-2/TRBV6-3 | CASSFFRVAGAGADTQYF
TRBV4-2 | CVSSRKPGLAGGPHEQYF
TRBV10-3 | CAIRLGEGYNF
TRBV6-2/TRBV6-3 | CASNPGQGSYKQYF
TRBV4-1 | CTSSQTRTEPNEQYF
TRBV12-3/TRBV12-4 | CASSLDKGGWQGVNQPHHF
TRBV11-2 | CACSLDRVATGELFF
TRBV4-2 | CASSGKPGLAGGPHEQHF
TRBV5-5 | CTSSPGQGSCSEQFF
TRBV5-1 | CTSSLGVGDWGDTQYF
TRBV7-9 | CASSLPYQGPKSNEQSF
TRBV11-1 | CAGSFTGITGELFF
TRBV10-2 | CASSEGLVSGGSRKLGYGYTF
TRBV6-1 | CASSEASKIYGYTF
TRBV10-1 | CARPLDMGQVSYNEQYF
TRBV29-1 | CSGLTQGMETQHF
TRBV4-2 | CTSSQQQFSQVNTGELFF
TRBV29-1 | CSVVQGNGYAF
TRBV6-5 | CASRSGTLNTEVFF
TRBV9 | CASSAGNSYNEQFF
TRBV5-1 | CASSPVNRGHGELFF
TRBV5-5 | CASSPWGRGTDTQYF
TRBV6-5 | CASSYAGLSTDTQYF
TRBV2 | CASIGQYSSPLHF
TRBV2 | CVSSGTSGRNTQYF
TRBV28 | CVSSVTRDRGRHF
TRBV28 | CAGSRFVRETQYF
TRBV24-1 | CATSDTGGETYEQYF
TRBV4-3 | CASRQDRETTYEQYF
TRBV5-5 | CANPGQGSYNEQFF
TRBV20-1 | CSASLYPGGTGELFF
TRBV6-6 | CDSSWGTANTEALF
TRBV28 | CASSFGRAGDTVYF
TRBV12-3/TRBV12-4 | CASSLTIGGSQYF
TRBV11-2 | CASSPEYNEQIF
TRBV5-1 | CASSMSRGNTGELFF
TRBV27 | CAIGDPSGSTDTQYF
TRBV10-3 | CAVGRGQLNEQFF
TRBV11-2 | CASSQTPSGGKKTQHF
TRBV10-3 | CANRDSNNEQFF